The 9 T cell receptor beta chains given below trace back to one sample, sequenced in a study of blood T cell repertoires in COVID-19. Measured with immunoSEQ multiplex PCR; TCRdb has only the in-frame clones, and not every one. The sample records under 300,000 clones, 80% to 90% being singletons. The sample consisted of PBMCs or T cells enriched from blood (not recorded which). The receptors come from a woman in her 40s who had been exposed to COVID-19.

This chain uses TRBV4-3 with TRBJ1-2; D remains ambiguous. There are 14 residues in the CDR3. From germline, CDR1 is LGHNA and CDR2 YSLEER. V was cut by 1 base and J by 2 bases, with 8 bases left in between. The CDR3 coding sequence is TGCGCCAGCAGCCAAGGGGCGTCGAACTATGGCTACACCTTC. Translating gives CASSQGASNYGYTF.

The chain joins TRBV6-5 to TRBJ2-7; TRBD1 matches 8 bases. Germline lookup yields CDR1 MNHEY and CDR2 SVGAGI. The CDR3 sequence is 16 residues long. V gave up 4 bases and J gave up 2 bases; unmatched junction bases: 10. The CDR3 bases are TGTGCCAGCAGTTTCTATCCGGGACAGGTTACCTACGAGCAGTACTTC. Protein sequence: CASSFYPGQVTYEQYF.

The chain joins TRBV4-2 to TRBJ2-7, with D possibly TRBD2 on 5 matching bases. In germline, CDR1 is LGHNA, CDR2 YNFKEQ. CDR3 size: 15 residues. Between the trimmed V and J ends, which lost 3 bases and 0 bases, there was a span of 12 bases. DNA for the CDR3: TGTGCCAGCAGCCACTACGGGGATAGCTCCTACGAGCAGTACTTC. Translation gives CASSHYGDSSYEQYF.

As for this clone: This same CDR3 is encoded by further DNA sequences in the sample. The chain uses TRBV9 and TRBJ1-1, with D unclear. Deletions cut 4 bases from V and 7 bases from J, with 11 bases between. Germline loops: CDR1 SGDLS, CDR2 YYNGEE. CDR3 length: 12 amino acids. The CDR3 loop reads CASSQGRGEAFF. The CDR3 bases are TGTGCCAGCAGCCAAGGACGGGGTGAAGCTTTCTTT.

This clone appeared once. The chain recombines TRBV28 with TRBJ2-5; the D is unclear. Trimming stripped 5 bases from V and 5 bases from J, with 9 bases between. Germline CDR1 reads MDHEN; CDR2 reads SYDVKM. The CDR3 length is 12 residues. CDR3 protein: CASSPLFETQYF. For the CDR3, the DNA is TGTGCCAGCAGTCCCCTCTTCGAGACCCAGTACTTC.

The chain carries TRBV11-2 and TRBJ1-1; D is undetermined. The CDR3 covers 16 residues. With 4 bases removed from V and 2 bases from J, the gap between germline ends came to 17 bases. Germline lookup yields CDR1 SGHAT and CDR2 FQNNGV. The CDR3 DNA reads as TGTGCCAGCAGCTGGCAAGGGCGGGGTCGTAACACTGAAGCTTTCTTT. This translates into CASSWQGRGRNTEAFF.

This clone has a single count. The chain has TRBV29-1 and TRBJ1-5; 7 nucleotides agree with TRBD1. CDR1 and CDR2 from the germline V gene are SQVTM and ANQGSEA. With 5 bases clipped from V and 4 bases from J, the junction kept 11 bases outside the gene matches. The CDR3 totals 15 residues. The CDR3 region has the DNA TGCAGCGTTCTACCCGGGACAGCGGGTAATCAGCCCCAGCATTTT. Its translation is CSVLPGTAGNQPQHF.

The chain recombines TRBV30 with TRBJ1-6; TRBD1 matches at 7 bases. V lost 3 bases and J lost 6; bases outside the gene matches: 2. This CDR3 spans 13 amino acids. The germline V gene encodes CDR1 GTSNPN and CDR2 SVGIG (reference sequence). The CDR3 sequence: CAWRGQFNSPLHF. The DNA for the CDR3 is TGTGCCTGGAGGGGACAGTTTAATTCACCCCTCCACTTT.

V and J are TRBV6-5 and TRBJ1-1; D possibly corresponds to TRBD1 (6 bases). Germline assignment: CDR1 MNHEY and CDR2 SVGAGI. The ends were cut back, 2 bases at V and 7 bases at J, with 8 bases in the middle. The CDR3 is made up of 12 amino acids. Here the CDR3 reads CASSYGQSEAFF. CDR3 nucleotide sequence: TGTGCCAGCAGTTACGGACAGAGTGAAGCTTTCTTT.